There are many counts of the clone carrying this T cell receptor beta chain. This entry belongs to a study of regulatory T cells in long-lasting Graves disease. CDR1 and CDR2 from the germline V gene are SGHAT and FQNNGV. The CDR3 is 13 amino acids. V was pared by 5 bases and J by 4 bases, with 3 bases of the junction left unmatched. HTBI primers from iRepertoire and Arm-PCR of CDR3 regions yielded the TCR beta libraries. TCRdb itself ran the multiplex PCR reads through MiXCR, one entry per CDR3 protein. The data contain hundreds of thousands of distinct CDR3 sequences, roughly 30% of them singletons. Time point described: persistent/refractory GD, antithyroid drugs over 5 years with positive TRAb. From RNA extracted from PBMCs, the TCR library was made.

This chain connects TRBV11-2 to TRBJ1-1; TRBD1 agrees at 8 bases. Specimen: peripheral blood mononuclear cells (PBMCs), collected when the disease was refractory, from a patient treated with antithyroid drugs. The clonotype was recovered from a female donor with Graves disease. As DNA, the CDR3 is TGTGCCAGCAGCCTGGACAGGGCCACTGAAGCTTTCTTT. This gives the protein CASSLDRATEAFF.